What follows is one TCR beta chain and its context. Its antigen is as yet unknown. This sample is drawn from a study of CXCR3-negative and CXCR3-positive naive CD8 T cells. In the study overall: Summed over all libraries, TRB reads came to about 130 million, with about 1.5 +/- 0.3 million per library.

Cells that were CD45RO-CCR7+CD27+CD95- constituted naive CD8+ T cells. In germline, CDR1 is SGHRS, CDR2 YFSETQ. The CDR3 sequence is 14 residues long. Libraries of TRB cDNA were made by 5' RACE and carried UMIs. For each CDR3 protein, TCRdb gives one entry from its re-call of the 5' RACE reads, without DNA. The sample's table shows about 150,000 distinct CDR3 sequences. Whole-study results and caveats: Naive CXCR3-positive cells had TRB CDR3s more hydrophobic than those of CXCR3-negative naive cells. Naive subsets had comparable surface CD5, so TRB CDR3 properties gauged TCR strength. Unlike memory cells, which differed, naive CXCR3-negative and CXCR3-positive cells had similar TRBV-TRBJ usage.

The clonotype originates from a human donor in good health. Some clones in this sample may be carry-over from other donors' samples. The genes are TRBV5-1 and TRBJ2-5; as DNA is missing, the TRBD2 call by TCRdb cannot be tested. The sample consisted of naive CXCR3+ CD8+ T cells from blood. Stated subset: CD45RO-CCR7+CD27+CD95- naive CD8+ T cells expressing CXCR3 (TNR3+). The CDR3 loop is CASSPDLGEETQYF. Full variable domain (rest looked up from reference TRBV5-1 and TRBJ2-5): KAGVTQTPRYLIKTRGQQVTLSCSPISGHRSVSWYQQTPGQGLQFLFEYFSETQRNKGNFPGRFSGRQFSNSRSEMNVSTLELGDSALYLCASSPDLGEETQYFGPGTRLLVL.